One and the same sample provided the 30 T cell receptor beta chains below, sequenced in a study of OX40 agonist ivuxolimab in advanced cancers. Profiling relied on immunoSEQ multiplex PCR, and the TCRdb table lists in-frame clones only, not all of them. The table lists around 76,000 clones, approximately 91% of them singletons, with over 10% in the top ten. The starting material was CD4+ or CD8+ T cells sorted from blood, obtained in a trial of the OX40 agonist ivuxolimab. Receptor source: an adult with an advanced solid tumor such as melanoma, head and neck, liver or kidney cancer.

V and J are TRBV5-4 and TRBJ1-1, with no clear D. The V end lost 0 bases, the J end lost 8 bases, and 11 bases lay between the germline ends. This CDR3 is built from 13 residues. Germline CDR1 and CDR2: SGHNT and YYREEE (reference sequence). CDR3 sequence reads: CASSLEPKPEAFF. The CDR3 bases are TGTGCCAGCAGCTTGGAACCGAAGCCCGAAGCTTTCTTT. The entire variable domain, with the rest obtained from reference TRBV5-4 and TRBJ1-1, is as follows: ETGVTQSPTHLIKTRGQQVTLRCSSQSGHNTVSWYQQALGQGPQFIFQYYREEENGRGNFPPRFSGLQFPNYSSELNVNALELDDSALYLCASSLEPKPEAFFGQGTRLTVV.

In regard to this clone: One end of the junction varies from germline; a read error may be responsible. The CDR3 nucleotides read TGTGCCAGTAGTGCTAGCCTTAGCACAGATACGCAGTATTTT. It is translated as CASSASLSTDTQYF. The chain employs TRBV25-1 and TRBJ2-3, with D maybe TRBD2 (5 bases). The CDR3 covers 14 residues. Germline-derived CDR1 and CDR2 are MGHDK and SYGVNS.

V is TRBV19 and J is TRBJ1-4; D possibly corresponds to TRBD1 (6 bases). CDR1 is LNHDA, CDR2 SQIVND, per germline (reference sequence). The CDR3 is made up of 13 amino acids. Trimming took off 5 bases at V and 4 bases at J, with 8 bases between the two ends. The DNA of the CDR3 is TGTGCCAGTAGTCGAGGGGGTAATGAAAAACTGTTTTTT. Translation gives CASSRGGNEKLFF.

The chain carries TRBV5-1 and TRBJ2-2; 12 positions agree with TRBD2. J was trimmed by 7 bases and V by 1 base; bases with no gene match: 5. The CDR3 covers 16 residues. Per germline, CDR1 SGHRS and CDR2 YFSETQ. The CDR3 sequence: CASSLLAGGFDGELFF. The CDR3 nucleotides are TGCGCCAGCAGCTTGCTAGCGGGAGGGTTCGACGGGGAGCTGTTTTTT. Combining the CDR3 with reference TRBV5-1 and TRBJ2-2 gives the whole variable domain KAGVTQTPRYLIKTRGQQVTLSCSPISGHRSVSWYQQTPGQGLQFLFEYFSETQRNKGNFPGRFSGRQFSNSRSEMNVSTLELGDSALYLCASSLLAGGFDGELFFGEGSRLTVL.

This chain joins TRBV2 and TRBJ2-7, with D possibly being TRBD1 (6 bases). This CDR3 contains 11 residues. Germline CDR1 and CDR2: SNHLY and FYNNEI. V lost 6 bases and J lost 4, with 7 bases in between. CDR3 amino acids: CASRGGYEQYF. The CDR3 DNA follows: TGTGCCAGCAGAGGGGGTTACGAGCAGTACTTC.

The chain has TRBV10-3 and TRBJ1-2, with 10 bases matching TRBD1. The V and J ends lost 4 bases and 5 bases, in that order; junction bases with no gene match: 1. The germline gives CDR1 ENHRY, CDR2 SYGVKD. The CDR3 sequence is 13 residues long. DNA for the CDR3: TGTGCCATCAGTGGACAGGGGGCGTATGGCTACACCTTC. Its translation is CAISGQGAYGYTF.

This sequence joins TRBV7-9 and TRBJ1-3, with a possible D match to TRBD1 (6 bases). The CDR3 covers 17 residues. The germline CDR1 and CDR2 sequences are SEHNR and FQNEAQ (reference sequence). Trimming shortened V by 1 base and J by 3 bases, and 16 bases separated the two germline ends. CDR3 loop: CASSLGSAGVVGNTIYF. Written as DNA, the CDR3 is TGTGCCAGCAGCTTAGGGTCAGCAGGGGTCGTTGGAAACACCATATATTTT.

The chain combines TRBV9 with TRBJ1-2; 7 bases align to TRBD1. The CDR3 sequence is 17 residues long. V shed 4 bases and J 7 bases; nucleotides not matched to a gene: 19. CDR1 is SGDLS, CDR2 YYNGEE, per germline. The chain's CDR3 is CASSPGTVSTRPLGYTF. DNA for the CDR3: TGTGCCAGCAGCCCAGGGACAGTATCAACAAGGCCCCTTGGCTACACCTTC. Complete variable domain (other parts from reference TRBV9 and TRBJ1-2): DSGVTQTPKHLITATGQRVTLRCSPRSGDLSVYWYQQSLDQGLQFLIQYYNGEERAKGNILERFSAQQFPDLHSELNLSSLELGDSALYFCASSPGTVSTRPLGYTFGSGTRLTVV.

The V gene is TRBV5-4, the J gene TRBJ2-1; 11 nucleotides match TRBD2. The V segment lost 1 base and the J segment 7 bases; nucleotides outside the gene matches: 4. The CDR3 is made up of 15 amino acids. Germline V gene lookup returns CDR1 SGHNT and CDR2 YYREEE (reference sequence). CDR3 DNA sequence: TGTGCCAGCAGCTTGAGGGCTAGCGGGAGGAATGAGCAGTTCTTC. It encodes CASSLRASGRNEQFF.

V and J are TRBV19 and TRBJ1-1; D may be TRBD1 (5 bases). Trimming pared 2 bases from V and 7 bases from J, leaving 8 bases between. CDR3 length: 12 amino acids. Per the germline V gene, CDR1 is LNHDA and CDR2 is SQIVND (reference sequence). CDR3 sequence: CASSIMGVEAFF. CDR3 bases: TGTGCCAGTAGTATAATGGGGGTTGAAGCTTTCTTT. The full variable domain, with the rest looked up from reference TRBV19 and TRBJ1-1, is DGGITQSPKYLFRKEGQNVTLSCEQNLNHDAMYWYRQDPGQGLRLIYYSQIVNDFQKGDIAEGYSVSREKKESFPLTVTSAQKNPTAFYLCASSIMGVEAFFGQGTRLTVV.

V and J are TRBV5-1 and TRBJ2-7, with a possible D match to TRBD1 (6 bases). CDR1 is SGHRS and CDR2 is YFSETQ in the germline V gene. V lost 0 bases and J lost 0, with 13 bases in between. This CDR3 is 16 amino acids long. The CDR3 loop reads CASSLAPRDNSYEQYF. For the CDR3, the DNA is TGCGCCAGCAGCTTGGCCCCACGGGACAACTCCTACGAGCAGTACTTC. Based on the CDR3 plus reference TRBV5-1 and TRBJ2-7, the full variable domain is KAGVTQTPRYLIKTRGQQVTLSCSPISGHRSVSWYQQTPGQGLQFLFEYFSETQRNKGNFPGRFSGRQFSNSRSEMNVSTLELGDSALYLCASSLAPRDNSYEQYFGPGTRLTVT.

The V call is TRBV30, the J call TRBJ2-5, with unresolved D. V was cut by 0 bases and J by 5 bases, with 13 bases left in between. Germline CDR1 reads GTSNPN; CDR2 reads SVGIG (reference sequence). The CDR3 has 14 amino acids. The CDR3 DNA reads TGTGCCTGGAGTGTACAACGCAGAGCTGAGACCCAGTACTTC. This gives the protein CAWSVQRRAETQYF. The entire variable domain, with the rest obtained from reference TRBV30 and TRBJ2-5, is as follows: SQTIHQWPATLVQPVGSPLSLECTVEGTSNPNLYWYRQAAGRGLQLLFYSVGIGQISSEVPQNLSASRPQDRQFILSSKKLLLSDSGFYLCAWSVQRRAETQYFGPGTRLLVL.

The gene calls are TRBV5-1 and TRBJ2-5, with TRBD2 matching 10 bases. The CDR3 loop spans 15 amino acids. V was pared by 4 bases and J by 2 bases, with 5 bases of the junction left unmatched. Germline V gene data show CDR1 as SGHRS and CDR2 as YFSETQ. The CDR3 sequence is CASSNGLAEQETQYF. DNA of the CDR3: TGCGCCAGCAGCAACGGACTAGCGGAGCAAGAGACCCAGTACTTC. The entire variable domain, with the rest obtained from reference TRBV5-1 and TRBJ2-5, is as follows: KAGVTQTPRYLIKTRGQQVTLSCSPISGHRSVSWYQQTPGQGLQFLFEYFSETQRNKGNFPGRFSGRQFSNSRSEMNVSTLELGDSALYLCASSNGLAEQETQYFGPGTRLLVL.

V is TRBV6-1 and J is TRBJ2-6; the D gene is possibly TRBD2 (6 bases). Germline CDR1 and CDR2: MNHNS and SASEGT. This CDR3 comprises 16 residues. Deletions cut 0 bases from V and 0 bases from J, with 6 bases between. In DNA, the CDR3 is TGTGCCAGCAGTGAAGCTAGCGGCTCTGGGGCCAACGTCCTGACTTTC. It specifies CASSEASGSGANVLTF.

The chain carries TRBV29-1 and TRBJ1-1, with 10 bases identical to TRBD1. V shed 7 bases and J 4 bases; nucleotides not matched to a gene: 9. The V gene's germline CDR1 is SQVTM and CDR2 ANQGSEA. The CDR3 runs to 14 residues. The CDR3 region has the DNA TGCAGCGCTGACAGGGGGCCGGGTATCACTGAAGCTTTCTTT. This translates into CSADRGPGITEAFF. The full variable domain, in which reference TRBV29-1 and TRBJ1-1 provide the parts outside the CDR3, is SAVISQKPSRDICQRGTSLTIQCQVDSQVTMMFWYRQQPGQSLTLIATANQGSEATYESGFVIDKFPISRPNLTFSTLTVSNMSPEDSSIYLCSADRGPGITEAFFGQGTRLTVV.

This clone occurred once. V usage is TRBV7-9 and J usage is TRBJ2-5, with D perhaps matching TRBD1 (6 bases). V shed 5 bases and J shed 5 bases, with 18 bases lying between them. Germline CDR1 SEHNR, CDR2 FQNEAQ (reference sequence). The CDR3 spans 15 residues. This CDR3 reads CASSPKGVSGETQYF. The CDR3 coding sequence is TGTGCCAGCAGCCCCAAGGGGGTTTCCGGGGAGACCCAGTACTTC.

This chain uses TRBV5-1 with TRBJ2-7; D may correspond to TRBD1 or TRBD2 (6 bases each). Trimming took off 5 bases at V and 7 bases at J, with 16 bases between the two ends. This CDR3 is 13 amino acids long. Germline V gene lookup returns CDR1 SGHRS and CDR2 YFSETQ. CDR3 protein: CASRQDGGQEQYF. The CDR3 DNA sequence: TGCGCCAGCAGACAGGATGGGGGGCAAGAGCAGTACTTC.

V and J are TRBV2 and TRBJ2-7; possibly TRBD2 for D (5 bases). V was cut by 8 bases and J by 5 bases, with 7 bases left in between. The CDR3 totals 10 residues. Germline loops: CDR1 SNHLY, CDR2 FYNNEI. CDR3 amino acids: CASEGHEQYF. CDR3 sequence (DNA): TGTGCCAGCGAGGGTCACGAGCAGTACTTC.

The chain employs TRBV9 and TRBJ2-1, with a tentative D call TRBD1 (6 bases). CDR3 length: 15 residues. The V end lost 0 bases, the J end lost 8 bases, and 15 bases lay between the germline ends. CDR1 is SGDLS, CDR2 YYNGEE, per germline. CDR3: CASSVGSGAPYEQFF. CDR3 in DNA: TGTGCCAGCAGCGTAGGGTCAGGGGCGCCGTATGAGCAGTTCTTC.

This clone was seen only once. J is TRBJ2-1 and V is TRBV4-1; 9 bases agree with TRBD2. The CDR3 extends over 16 amino acids. J was trimmed by 6 bases and V by 0 bases; bases with no gene match: 6. From germline, CDR1 is MGHRA and CDR2 YSYEKL. The CDR3 DNA is TGCGCCAGCAGCCAAGAAGCGGCGGGAGGGATCAATGAGCAGTTCTTC. Translated: CASSQEAAGGINEQFF.

The rearrangement joins TRBV25-1 to TRBJ2-1, with TRBD2 as a possible D gene (6 bases). This CDR3 contains 13 residues. Germline lookup yields CDR1 MGHDK and CDR2 SYGVNS. V was trimmed by 3 bases and J by 9 bases, leaving 12 bases between them. CDR3: CASSDSAGGEQFF. CDR3 in DNA: TGTGCCAGCAGTGACTCCGCCGGGGGTGAGCAGTTCTTC.

About this clone itself: The sample holds other DNA sequences that translate to the same CDR3. V gene TRBV18 combines with J gene TRBJ1-5; 7 bases line up with TRBD1. Germline-derived CDR1 and CDR2 are KGHSH and LQKENI. The CDR3 is 15 residues long. J was trimmed by 0 bases and V by 1 base; bases with no gene match: 0. The CDR3 sequence is CASSPQGASNQPQHF. For the CDR3, the DNA is TGTGCCAGCTCACCACAGGGGGCTAGCAATCAGCCCCAGCATTTT.

J is TRBJ2-5 and V is TRBV5-1; 8 bases match TRBD2. CDR3 size: 15 residues. V shed 5 bases, J shed 1 base, and the junction held 7 bases outside the gene matches. Per germline, CDR1 SGHRS and CDR2 YFSETQ. This CDR3 is CASSRGGTSQETQYF. CDR3 nucleotide sequence: TGCGCCAGCAGTCGCGGGGGGACCAGCCAAGAGACCCAGTACTTC.

The rearrangement joins TRBV2 to TRBJ1-6, with D maybe TRBD1 (5 bases). V dropped 1 base and J dropped 5 bases, with 6 bases sitting between them. This CDR3 is 14 amino acids long. Germline V gene sequence: CDR1 SNHLY, CDR2 FYNNEI. CDR3 sequence: CASSEGDDNSPLHF. CDR3 bases: TGTGCCAGCAGTGAAGGGGACGATAATTCACCCCTCCACTTT.

The V gene is TRBV9, the J gene TRBJ1-4; weak D call: TRBD1 (6 bases). CDR1 and CDR2 (germline): SGDLS, YYNGEE. Deletions cut 4 bases from V and 4 bases from J, with 14 bases between. The CDR3 runs 15 residues. CDR3 loop: CASSLAGALNEKLFF. The DNA of the CDR3 is TGTGCCAGCAGCCTCGCAGGGGCCCTTAATGAAAAACTGTTTTTT.

The J gene is TRBJ2-2, the V gene TRBV30; the D is unclear. The germline V gene has CDR1 GTSNPN and CDR2 SVGIG (reference sequence). V lost 1 base and J lost 6, with 6 bases in between. The CDR3 runs to 12 residues. CDR3 protein: CAWSEVAGELFF. The CDR3 DNA sequence: TGTGCCTGGAGTGAGGTCGCCGGGGAGCTGTTTTTT.

This chain links TRBV27 with TRBJ1-1; D remains unclear. Germline CDR1 MNHEY, CDR2 SMNVEV (reference sequence). Trimming took 5 bases from V and 3 from J, leaving 10 bases between them. This CDR3 spans 13 amino acids. CDR3 in amino acids: CASSTQIHTEAFF. CDR3 DNA: TGTGCCAGCAGTACCCAGATTCACACTGAAGCTTTCTTT.

This chain uses TRBV5-1 with TRBJ1-1; no firm D call. The CDR3 has 12 amino acids. V dropped 0 bases and J dropped 3 bases, with 3 bases sitting between them. Per the germline V gene, CDR1 is SGHRS and CDR2 is YFSETQ. CDR3 loop: CASSLADTEAFF. CDR3 DNA sequence: TGCGCCAGCAGCTTGGCGGACACTGAAGCTTTCTTT.

This chain connects TRBV5-1 to TRBJ2-1; either TRBD1 or TRBD2 may fit D (5 bases each). CDR3 length equals 15 residues. Trimming removed 0 bases at V and 0 bases at J, with 7 bases between. Germline-derived CDR1 and CDR2 are SGHRS and YFSETQ. CDR3 sequence reads: CASSLGGSSYNEQFF. The CDR3 DNA reads as TGCGCCAGCAGCTTGGGGGGGAGCTCCTACAATGAGCAGTTCTTC.

The chain carries TRBV29-1 and TRBJ2-6; D might be TRBD1 (7 bases). V was cut by 3 bases and J by 0 bases, with 12 bases left in between. The germline V gene has CDR1 SQVTM and CDR2 ANQGSEA. The CDR3 has 16 amino acids. The CDR3 sequence: CSVDQGGPSGANVLTF. The CDR3, as DNA: TGCAGCGTTGATCAGGGGGGTCCCTCTGGGGCCAACGTCCTGACTTTC.